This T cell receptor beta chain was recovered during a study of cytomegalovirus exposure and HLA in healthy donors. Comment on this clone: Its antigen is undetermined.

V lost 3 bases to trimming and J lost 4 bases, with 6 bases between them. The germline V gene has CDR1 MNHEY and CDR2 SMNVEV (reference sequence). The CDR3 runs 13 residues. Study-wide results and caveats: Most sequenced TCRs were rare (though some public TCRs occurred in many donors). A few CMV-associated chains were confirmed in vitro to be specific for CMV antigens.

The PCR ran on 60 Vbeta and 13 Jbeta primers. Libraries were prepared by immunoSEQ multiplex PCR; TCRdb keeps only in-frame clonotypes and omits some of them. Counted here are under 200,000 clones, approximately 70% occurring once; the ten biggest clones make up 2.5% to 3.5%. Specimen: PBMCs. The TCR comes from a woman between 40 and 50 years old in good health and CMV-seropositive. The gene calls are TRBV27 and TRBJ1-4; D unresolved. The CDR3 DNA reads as TGTGCCAGCAGTTTTCGAGATAATGAAAAACTGTTTTTT. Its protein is CASSFRDNEKLFF.